Below are 5 T cell receptor beta chains sequenced from a single sample in a study of T cell repertoires in cytomegalovirus infection. TCRdb independently ran MiXCR on the reads; one entry per CDR3 protein. This sample has over 100,000 distinct CDR3 sequences, with 10% found just once. These TCRs' antigens remain unknown. The sequenced material came from PBMCs, sequenced either directly or after in vitro stimulation (not recorded which). Source of these receptors: a human donor in good health (CMV status not recorded). Some clones in this sample may be carry-over from other donors' samples.

This clonotype was observed a handful of times. The chain couples TRBV11-2 to TRBJ2-3, with D perhaps matching TRBD2 (6 bases). V lost 3 bases, J lost 10 bases, and 17 bases lay in between. CDR3 size: 14 residues. The germline CDR1 and CDR2 sequences are SGHAT and FQNNGV. In DNA, the CDR3 is TGTGCCAGCAGCTTCCAGCGGGCTATGGACCCGCAGTATTTT. This encodes CASSFQRAMDPQYF.

This clonotype was seen many times. This chain connects TRBV11-2 to TRBJ2-3; no definite D call. Germline loops: CDR1 SGHAT, CDR2 FQNNGV. Trimming took 5 bases from V and 4 from J, leaving 13 bases between them. The CDR3 totals 14 residues. The CDR3 region is CASSPPPLSDTQYF. The CDR3 region has the DNA TGTGCCAGCAGCCCACCCCCTTTGTCAGATACGCAGTATTTT.

This clonotype appeared many times. The gene calls are TRBV7-2 and TRBJ2-5; 10 bases match TRBD1. The CDR3 contains 15 residues. CDR1 is SGHTA, CDR2 FQGNSA, per germline. After removal of 0 bases from V and 3 bases from J, the junction contained 1 base not matched to a gene. This CDR3 reads CASSLAGTGEETQYF. The CDR3 region has the DNA TGTGCCAGCAGCTTAGCCGGGACAGGGGAAGAGACCCAGTACTTC.

CDR3 protein: CASSQEGGLATNEKLFF. The CDR3 DNA follows: TGCGCCAGCAGCCAAGAAGGAGGACTCGCAACTAATGAAAAACTGTTTTTT. V usage is TRBV4-1 and J usage is TRBJ1-4; D not resolved. The germline CDR1 and CDR2 sequences are MGHRA and YSYEKL. The CDR3 has 17 amino acids. V lost 0 bases to trimming and J lost 0 bases, with 11 bases between them.

There are many counts of this clonotype. V gene TRBV28 combines with J gene TRBJ1-2; the D gene is possibly TRBD1 (6 bases). Trimming cost V 2 bases and J 8 bases, with 12 bases left between them. Germline V gene data show CDR1 as MDHEN and CDR2 as SYDVKM. The CDR3 length is 13 residues. The CDR3 sequence is CASSLGGRRGYTF. The CDR3, as DNA: TGTGCCAGCAGTTTAGGGGGGCGTAGAGGCTACACCTTC.